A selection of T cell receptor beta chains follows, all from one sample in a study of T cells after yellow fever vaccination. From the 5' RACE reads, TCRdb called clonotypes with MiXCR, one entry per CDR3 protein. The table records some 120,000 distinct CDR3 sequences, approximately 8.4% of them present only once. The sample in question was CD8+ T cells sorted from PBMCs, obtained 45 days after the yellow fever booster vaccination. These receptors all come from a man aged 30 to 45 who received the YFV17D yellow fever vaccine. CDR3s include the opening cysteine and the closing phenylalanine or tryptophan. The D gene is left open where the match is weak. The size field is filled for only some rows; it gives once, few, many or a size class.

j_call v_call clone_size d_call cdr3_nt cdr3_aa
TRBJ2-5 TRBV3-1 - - TGTGCCAGCAGCCAAGACGCTCCCGAGACCTTGCGGGATCATGAGACCCAGTACTTC CASSQDAPETLRDHETQYF
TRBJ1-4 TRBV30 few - TGTGCCTGGAGTGTATATGATGAAAAACTGTTTTTT CAWSVYDEKLFF
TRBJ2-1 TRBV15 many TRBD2 TGTGCCACCAGCAGCGAGATACTAGCGGGCTACAATGAGCAGTTCTTC CATSSEILAGYNEQFF
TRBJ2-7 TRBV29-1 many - TGCAGCGCGGACGAGCAGTACTTC CSADEQYF
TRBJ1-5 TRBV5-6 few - TGTGCCAGCAGCTTTTCCGGGAATCAGCCCCAGCATTTT CASSFSGNQPQHF
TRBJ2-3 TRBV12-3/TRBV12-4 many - TGTGCCAGCAGTCCTGGACAGCCCCAGGGGTATTTT CASSPGQPQGYF
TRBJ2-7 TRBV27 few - TGTGCCAGCACATGGCGTTGGGGGCTAGCGGAGTCCTACGAGCAGTACTTC CASTWRWGLAESYEQYF
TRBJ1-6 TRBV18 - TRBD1 TGTGCCAGCTCACCACCGGGACAGGGGTTTTCACCCCTCCACTTT CASSPPGQGFSPLHF
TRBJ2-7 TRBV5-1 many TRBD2 TGCGCCAGCAGCTTGGGCGGGGGTTCACCAACTATAACCTACGAGCAGTACTTC CASSLGGGSPTITYEQYF
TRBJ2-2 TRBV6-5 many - TGTGCCAGCAGTTATTCTGTGACCTACACCGGGGAGCTGTTTTTT CASSYSVTYTGELFF
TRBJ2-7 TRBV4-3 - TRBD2 TGCGCCAGCAGCCCTACTAGCGGCTACGAGCAGTACTTC CASSPTSGYEQYF
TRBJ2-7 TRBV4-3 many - TGCGCCAGCAGCCAAGGTAACGGAGAAACCTACGAGCAGTACTTC CASSQGNGETYEQYF
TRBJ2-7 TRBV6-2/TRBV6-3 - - TGTGCCAGCAACCGGCCGGGGGAGCAGTACTTC CASNRPGEQYF
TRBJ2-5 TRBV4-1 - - TGCGCCAGCAGCCAAGAGAGGGGTGTAGAGACCCAGTACTTC CASSQERGVETQYF
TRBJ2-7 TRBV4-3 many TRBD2 TGCGCCAGCAGCCAACACCTAGCGGGAGGCAACGAGCAGTACTTC CASSQHLAGGNEQYF
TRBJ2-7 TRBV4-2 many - TGTGCCAGCAGCCAACCGCCGCTCCCCGACGAGCAGTACTTC CASSQPPLPDEQYF
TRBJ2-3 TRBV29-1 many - TGCAGCGTCTGCACAGATACGCAGTATTTT CSVCTDTQYF
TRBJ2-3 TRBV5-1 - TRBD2 TGCGCCAGCAGCCTGGGACTAGCGGGAGAAGATACGCAGTATTTT CASSLGLAGEDTQYF
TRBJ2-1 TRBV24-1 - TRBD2 TGTGCCACCAGCTCGGGACTAGCGACGGATGAGCAGTTCTTC CATSSGLATDEQFF
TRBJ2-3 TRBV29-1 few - TGCAGCGTCCTGGGCACGGCTTCTAGCACAGATACGCAGTATTTT CSVLGTASSTDTQYF
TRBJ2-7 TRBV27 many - TGTGCCAGCAGTTTTGGAACAGGGTCCTCCTACGAGCAGTACTTC CASSFGTGSSYEQYF
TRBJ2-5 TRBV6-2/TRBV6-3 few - TGTGCCAGTACAGGGGGGGGGACCCAGTACTTC CASTGGGTQYF
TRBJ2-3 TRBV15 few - TGTGCCACCAGCAGAGGCCCCGGTGGCGCAGGGACGACAGATACGCAGTATTTT CATSRGPGGAGTTDTQYF
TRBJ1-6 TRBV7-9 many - TGTGCCAGCAGCTCCAGGGTCGGTAACAATTCACCCCTCCACTTT CASSSRVGNNSPLHF
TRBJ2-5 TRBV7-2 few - TGTGCCAGCAGCCCCGTCGAGCGGACCCAGTACTTC CASSPVERTQYF
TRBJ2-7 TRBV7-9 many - TGTGCCAGCAGCACCGACACCCTCAATTTTTACGAGCAGTACTTC CASSTDTLNFYEQYF
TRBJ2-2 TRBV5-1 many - TGCGCCAGCAGCTTGGTGGTGGGAGAAAGCGGGGAGCTGTTTTTT CASSLVVGESGELFF
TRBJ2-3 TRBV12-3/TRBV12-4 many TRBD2 TGTGCCAGCACTTGGGGGGGAAACACAGATACGCAGTATTTT CASTWGGNTDTQYF
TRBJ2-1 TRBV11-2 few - TGTGCCAGCAGCTTAGATTCAGATTACAATGAGCAGTTCTTC CASSLDSDYNEQFF
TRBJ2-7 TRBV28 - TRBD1 TGTGCCAGACTCAGGGGGACAGGTATATCGGAGCAGTACTTC CARLRGTGISEQYF
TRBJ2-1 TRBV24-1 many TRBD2 TGTGCCACCAGTGCGGGGGGGCTCCACAATGAGCAGTTCTTC CATSAGGLHNEQFF
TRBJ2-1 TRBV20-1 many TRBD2 TGCAGTGCTAGAACAGCGGGAGGATTCTACAATGAGCAGTTCTTC CSARTAGGFYNEQFF
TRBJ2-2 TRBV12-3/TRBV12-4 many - TGTGCCAGCAGTCAGACGGGGTACACCGGGGAGCTGTTTTTT CASSQTGYTGELFF
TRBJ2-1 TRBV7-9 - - TGTGCCAGCAGTCGGGTCTTCAGCTCCTACAATGAGCAGTTCTTC CASSRVFSSYNEQFF
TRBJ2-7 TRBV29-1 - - TGCAGCGTTGCTGAGGGCAGGGGGGGGCTCGAGCAGTACTTC CSVAEGRGGLEQYF
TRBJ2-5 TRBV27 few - TGTGCCAGCAGTTTGCGCCCTCCGGGTGTTGCGGAGACCCAGTACTTC CASSLRPPGVAETQYF
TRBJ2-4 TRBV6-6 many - TGTGCCAGCAGTACGTACAAAAACATTCAGTACTTC CASSTYKNIQYF
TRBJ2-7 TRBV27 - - TGTGCCAGCAGTTTACGGGGGGCTAACTACGAGCAGTACTTC CASSLRGANYEQYF
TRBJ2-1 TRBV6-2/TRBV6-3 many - TGTGCCAGCAGTTACGCGGTTTTCGAGCAGTTCTTC CASSYAVFEQFF
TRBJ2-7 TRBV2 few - TGTGCCAGCATGGGAGGAGTAGCGAAGATGTTC CASMGGVAKMF
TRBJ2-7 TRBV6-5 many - TGTGCCAGCAGTTATGGGGACGAGCAGTACTTC CASSYGDEQYF
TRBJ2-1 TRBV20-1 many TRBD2 TGCAGTGCCAGGGAGGGAAGCTCCTACAATGAGCAGTTCTTC CSAREGSSYNEQFF
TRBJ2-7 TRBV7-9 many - TGTGCCAGCAGCCCCGGGCCGCTGGAGCAGTACTTC CASSPGPLEQYF
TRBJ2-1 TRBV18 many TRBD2 TGTGCCAGCTCACCGGAATTGGCGGGAGGGCCAAACAATGAGCAGTTCTTC CASSPELAGGPNNEQFF
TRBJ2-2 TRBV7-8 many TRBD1 TGTGCCAGCAGCCCGGGACAGAGGGAGCTGTTTTTT CASSPGQRELFF
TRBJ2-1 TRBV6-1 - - TGTGCCAGCGCCGAGGGGGGGGACAACTACAATGAGCAGTTCTTC CASAEGGDNYNEQFF
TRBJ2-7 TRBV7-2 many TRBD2 TGTGCCAGCAGTGCTAGCGGGAGCTCCTACGAGCAGTACTTC CASSASGSSYEQYF
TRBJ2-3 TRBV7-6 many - TGTGCCAGCAGCTTAGGGGGAGGATCAGATACGCAGTATTTT CASSLGGGSDTQYF
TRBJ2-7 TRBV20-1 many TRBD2 TGCAGTGCTAGAGATTGGGATCTAGCGGGAGCGGACGAGCAGTACTTC CSARDWDLAGADEQYF
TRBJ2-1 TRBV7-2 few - TGTGCCAGCACCTTGGTGAATGAGCAGTTCTTC CASTLVNEQFF
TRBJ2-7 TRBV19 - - TGTGCCAGTAGGGATAGAGGACTTTACGAGTACGAGCAGTACTTC CASRDRGLYEYEQYF
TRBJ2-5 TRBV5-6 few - TGTGCCAGCAGCGCGGTCGGCCAGAGGGAGACCCAGTACTTC CASSAVGQRETQYF
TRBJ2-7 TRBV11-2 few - TGTGCCAGCAGCTTAGACGGAGCCGACTACGCCGGCGACGAGCAGTACTTC CASSLDGADYAGDEQYF
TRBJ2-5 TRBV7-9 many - TGTGCCAGCAGCCCCCAGACCCAGTACTTC CASSPQTQYF
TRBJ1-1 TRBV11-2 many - TGTGCCAGCAGCTCCCTCCGGGACACTGAAGCTTTCTTT CASSSLRDTEAFF
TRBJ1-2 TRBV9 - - TGTGCCAGCAGCGTAGCTAGTCCTACAGGGCTCATTGGCTACACCTTC CASSVASPTGLIGYTF
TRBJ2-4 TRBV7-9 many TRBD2 TGTGCCATCTTAGCGGGAGTTAACATTCAGTACTTC CAILAGVNIQYF